The clone carrying this T cell receptor (beta chain) was found once. Antigen specificity is unknown. The source of the sample is a study of cytomegalovirus exposure and HLA in healthy donors. In the study overall: The same platform used for the roughly 650 first-cohort repertoires was also used for the 90 to 150 validation repertoires, as a later analysis reported. Broader study findings: Many donors carried some public TCRs, although rarity characterized most TCR sequences. The study put 150 or so TCR beta chains on its list as cytomegalovirus-associated.

Sequencing was performed with immunoSEQ multiplex PCR; in TCRdb, only in-frame clones are kept and a portion is missing. The sample comprises some 90,000 clones, approximately 96% of which are singletons, and over 0.7% rests with the top ten. CDR1 is SGDLS, CDR2 YYNGEE, per germline. This CDR3 is 12 amino acids long. V was pared by 5 bases and J by 6 bases, with 10 bases between. From the roughly 120-subject validation cohort, which was separate from the approximately 670-subject first cohort, the donors were drawn. Sequencing was carried out using PBMCs. The chain employs TRBV9 and TRBJ2-3; D is ambiguous. This sequence was found in a man between 18 and 29 years old in good health and CMV-seronegative. CDR3 coding DNA: TGTGCCAGCAGTGCCCCACGGGATACGCAGTATTTT. Its protein product is CASSAPRDTQYF.